The sequence of this TCR beta chain was determined in a study of shared clonotypes between healthy human individuals. Libraries were prepared by immunoSEQ multiplex PCR; TCRdb keeps only in-frame clonotypes and omits some of them. The data show approximately 2,200,000 clones, with roughly 91% seen just once and around 1.7% held by the top ten. Remarks on this clone: This same CDR3 is encoded by further DNA sequences in the sample.

This CDR3 has 15 residues. V lost 0 bases to trimming and J lost 2 bases, with 8 bases between them. Germline V CDR1 and CDR2: MNHEY, SMNVEV (reference sequence). CD8 cells classed as naive were CD45RO-negative and positively selected for CCR7, excluding terminally differentiated effector memory CD45RA+ cells. Sequencing was carried out using naive CD8+ T cells from PBMCs. This clonotype was obtained from a man aged 18 to 35 in good health. Some clones in this sample may be carry-over from other donors' samples. The gene calls are TRBV27 and TRBJ1-5, with D uncertain. The CDR3 DNA follows: TGTGCCAGCAGTTTATCGTTCCGGGGCAATCAGCCCCAGCATTTT. As protein: CASSLSFRGNQPQHF.